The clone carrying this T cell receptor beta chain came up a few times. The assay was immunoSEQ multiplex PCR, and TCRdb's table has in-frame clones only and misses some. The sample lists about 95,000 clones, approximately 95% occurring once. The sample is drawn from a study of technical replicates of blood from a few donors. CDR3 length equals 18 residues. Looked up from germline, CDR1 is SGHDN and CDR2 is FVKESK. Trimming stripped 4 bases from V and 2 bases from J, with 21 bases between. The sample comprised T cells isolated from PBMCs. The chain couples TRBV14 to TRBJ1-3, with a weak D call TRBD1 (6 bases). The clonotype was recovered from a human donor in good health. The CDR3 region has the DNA TGTGCCAGCAGCCCCTTGGACAGCCTACCTGGAGCTGGAAACACCATATATTTT. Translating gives CASSPLDSLPGAGNTIYF.